The 17 T cell receptor beta chains reported below all come from one sample, sequenced in a study of blood T cell repertoires in COVID-19. Clones were sequenced by immunoSEQ multiplex PCR, and TCRdb holds only the in-frame ones, with some missing. This sample has approximately 90,000 clones; approximately 86% occur once, and the top ten carry around 3%. The specimen sequenced was peripheral blood. These receptors all stem from a man between 45 and 60 years old with acute or convalescent COVID-19.

V and J are TRBV9 and TRBJ1-1; weak D call: TRBD1 (6 bases). The CDR3 consists of 14 residues. Trimming took off 2 bases at V and 1 base at J, with 9 bases between the two ends. The germline gives CDR1 SGDLS, CDR2 YYNGEE. CDR3 residues: CASSVGAENTEAFF. As DNA, the CDR3 is TGTGCCAGCAGCGTGGGGGCGGAGAACACTGAAGCTTTCTTT.

The V call is TRBV4-3, the J call TRBJ2-7; D may be TRBD1 (5 bases). The germline V gene encodes CDR1 LGHNA and CDR2 YSLEER. The CDR3 has 15 amino acids. The V and J ends lost 2 bases and 3 bases respectively, with 14 bases between them. CDR3 loop: CASSQTRVKIYEQYF. The DNA for the CDR3 is TGCGCCAGCAGCCAAACCAGGGTTAAAATCTACGAGCAGTACTTC.

The chain is built from TRBV5-5 and TRBJ2-7; 9 nucleotides agree with TRBD1. There are 15 residues in the CDR3. Germline values: CDR1 SGHKS, CDR2 YYEKEE (reference sequence). V shed 4 bases and J 1 base; nucleotides not matched to a gene: 6. CDR3 sequence reads: CASSPSGTGSYEQYF. The DNA for the CDR3 is TGTGCCAGCAGCCCCTCCGGGACAGGGTCCTACGAGCAGTACTTC.

V and J are TRBV28 and TRBJ1-1; D unresolved. V lost 5 bases and J 1 base, leaving 14 bases between the germline ends. The CDR3 totals 15 residues. Germline CDR1 reads MDHEN; CDR2 reads SYDVKM. CDR3 sequence (DNA): TGTGCCAGCAGTCCCCGGGGAGTTTGGAACACTGAAGCTTTCTTT. The encoded protein is CASSPRGVWNTEAFF.

J is TRBJ1-2 and V is TRBV5-5; D not certain. This CDR3 contains 17 residues. CDR1 SGHKS and CDR2 YYEKEE come from the germline V gene (reference sequence). V lost 5 bases and J lost 6, with 26 bases in between. This CDR3 reads CASRDTSRTRGGDGYTF. The CDR3 nucleotides read TGTGCCAGCAGGGATACAAGCAGGACCCGGGGAGGCGATGGCTACACCTTC.

The rearrangement uses TRBV11-2 and TRBJ2-2; the D gene is possibly TRBD2 (6 bases). The CDR3 contains 15 residues. Germline CDR1 SGHAT, CDR2 FQNNGV. With 7 bases removed from V and 4 bases from J, the gap between germline ends came to 16 bases. CDR3 sequence (DNA): TGTGCCAGCAACTCCAAAGGAGGGGTCACCGGGGAGCTGTTTTTT. Its protein is CASNSKGGVTGELFF.

The J gene is TRBJ1-5, the V gene TRBV6-5, with D hard to call. CDR1 is MNHEY, CDR2 SVGAGI, per germline. The CDR3 length is 14 residues. Trimming left V 2 bases short and J 5 bases short, with 10 bases between. Here the CDR3 reads CASSYEGLDQPQHF. The CDR3 DNA follows: TGTGCCAGCAGTTACGAGGGCCTTGATCAGCCCCAGCATTTT.

The chain has TRBV19 and TRBJ1-5; 10 nucleotides line up with TRBD1. CDR3 size: 18 residues. The V segment lost 5 bases and the J segment 4 bases; nucleotides outside the gene matches: 14. Germline assignment: CDR1 LNHDA and CDR2 SQIVND (reference sequence). The CDR3 loop reads CASSRSWGGQGINQPQHF. For the CDR3, the DNA is TGTGCCAGTAGTCGTTCCTGGGGGGGACAGGGGATTAATCAGCCCCAGCATTTT.

The rearrangement links TRBV6-5 to TRBJ1-1; D might be TRBD1 (5 bases). Germline V gene data show CDR1 as MNHEY and CDR2 as SVGAGI. Trimming took 2 bases from V and 3 from J, leaving 7 bases between them. CDR3 length: 13 residues. This CDR3 reads CASSYGGDTEAFF. CDR3 bases: TGTGCCAGCAGTTACGGAGGGGACACTGAAGCTTTCTTT.

CDR3 amino acids: CASKDPGEHYGYTF. CDR3 nucleotide sequence: TGTGCCAGCAAAGACCCAGGGGAGCACTATGGCTACACCTTC. The chain links TRBV2 to TRBJ1-2, with a weak D call TRBD1 (6 bases). The V and J ends lost 7 bases and 3 bases respectively, with 15 bases between them. The CDR3 consists of 14 residues. CDR1 and CDR2 (germline): SNHLY, FYNNEI.

This chain links TRBV6-5 with TRBJ1-1, with D tentatively TRBD1 (6 bases). There are 15 residues in the CDR3. Trimming removed 4 bases at V and 7 bases at J, with 19 bases between. Germline CDR1 MNHEY, CDR2 SVGAGI. The CDR3 protein is CASSFDGVGGYEAFF. The CDR3 nucleotides are TGTGCCAGCAGTTTCGATGGGGTAGGGGGATATGAAGCTTTCTTT.

The V gene is TRBV20-1, the J gene TRBJ2-3; D not certain. Germline lookup yields CDR1 DFQATT and CDR2 SNEGSKA (reference sequence). The length of the CDR3 is 14 residues. V was pared by 3 bases and J by 0 bases, with 10 bases between. Here the CDR3 DNA reads TGCAGTGCTAGTGGCAGAATTAGCACAGATACGCAGTATTTT. Residues: CSASGRISTDTQYF.

The rearrangement links TRBV27 to TRBJ1-5, with 7 bases that match TRBD1. The CDR3 covers 16 residues. CDR1 is MNHEY and CDR2 is SMNVEV in the germline V gene (reference sequence). The ends lost 6 bases at V and 0 bases at J; junction bases unmatched: 8. CDR3 region: CASSRRGDYSNQPQHF. The DNA of the CDR3 is TGTGCCAGCAGCCGCAGGGGGGATTATAGCAATCAGCCCCAGCATTTT.

The V call is TRBV28, the J call TRBJ2-7; 13 bases map to TRBD2. Germline V gene lookup returns CDR1 MDHEN and CDR2 SYDVKM. CDR3 length: 16 residues. V shed 5 bases and J 4 bases; nucleotides not matched to a gene: 8. CDR3 sequence reads: CASSAQTSGRLYEQYF. The CDR3 coding sequence is TGTGCCAGCAGTGCCCAGACTAGCGGGAGGCTTTACGAGCAGTACTTC.

This chain uses TRBV18 with TRBJ2-1; D ambiguous. CDR1 is KGHSH and CDR2 is LQKENI in the germline V gene. CDR3 length: 15 amino acids. Between the trimmed V and J ends, which lost 3 bases and 5 bases, there was a span of 14 bases. Here the CDR3 DNA reads TGTGCCAGCTCACCTCCTGGCCAGGTCAACAATGAGCAGTTCTTC. Translated: CASSPPGQVNNEQFF.

This chain uses TRBV6-4 with TRBJ1-1; the D gene is possibly TRBD1 (6 bases). The CDR3 runs 14 residues. From germline, CDR1 is MRHNA and CDR2 SNTAGT. Trimming pared 4 bases from V and 6 bases from J, leaving 15 bases between. DNA for the CDR3: TGTGCCAGCAGTGCAACAGGGTTGGATGCTGAAGCTTTCTTT. Its protein product is CASSATGLDAEAFF.

The genes are TRBV6-5 and TRBJ1-2; D is unclear. Germline CDR1 MNHEY, CDR2 SVGAGI. Trimming removed 6 bases at V and 4 bases at J, with 15 bases between. The CDR3 loop spans 14 amino acids. CDR3 in amino acids: CASSPDGGAYGYTF. CDR3 in DNA: TGTGCCAGCAGCCCCGATGGAGGCGCCTATGGCTACACCTTC.